These T cell receptor beta chains were read from a single sample in a study of blood T cell repertoires in COVID-19. Produced via immunoSEQ multiplex PCR; TCRdb's table is partial and in-frame only. Of some 150,000 clones listed, about 79% are singletons. Sequenced: peripheral blood. These receptors were obtained from a woman aged 45-65 years with acute or convalescent COVID-19. CDR3s include the opening cysteine and the closing phenylalanine or tryptophan. A D gene is named only where the DNA matches it firmly. A clone size is listed for some rows: how often the clone was seen (once, few, many), or a class if it is expanded.

j_gene: TRBJ1-5; abundance: -; d_gene: -; v_gene: TRBV20-1; CDR3nt: TGCAGTGCTGGTGATAGAAGACAAGGAGGTCAGCCCCAGCATTTT; CDR3aa: CSAGDRRQGGQPQHF
j_gene: TRBJ2-5; abundance: -; d_gene: TRBD2; v_gene: TRBV9; CDR3nt: TGTGCCAGCAGCGGCGGGAGGGCCCTATTGGGAGAGACCCAGTACTTC; CDR3aa: CASSGGRALLGETQYF
j_gene: TRBJ2-7; abundance: once; d_gene: -; v_gene: TRBV4-3; CDR3nt: TGCGCCAGCAGCCAAGATTGGGGTAGGGGGATTAGCGAGCAGTACTTC; CDR3aa: CASSQDWGRGISEQYF
j_gene: TRBJ1-5; abundance: -; d_gene: -; v_gene: TRBV29-1; CDR3nt: TGCAGCGTTCTAGGGGGGGCCGGCAATCAGCCCCAGCATTTT; CDR3aa: CSVLGGAGNQPQHF
j_gene: TRBJ1-5; abundance: -; d_gene: TRBD1; v_gene: TRBV4-1; CDR3nt: TGCGCCAGCAGCCCGGGACAGGGGGCGAGGGGTCAGCCCCAGCATTTT; CDR3aa: CASSPGQGARGQPQHF
j_gene: TRBJ1-5; abundance: few; d_gene: -; v_gene: TRBV27; CDR3nt: TGTGCCAGCAGCGAGGATAGCCGAAATCAGCCCCAGCATTTT; CDR3aa: CASSEDSRNQPQHF
j_gene: TRBJ2-5; abundance: -; d_gene: -; v_gene: TRBV9; CDR3nt: TGTGCCAGCAGCGTAGGGGCGAGCCGGATAGAGACCCAGTACTTC; CDR3aa: CASSVGASRIETQYF
j_gene: TRBJ2-5; abundance: -; d_gene: TRBD1; v_gene: TRBV7-9; CDR3nt: TGTGCCAGCAAATGGGGACAGGGAGGAGAGACCCAGTACTTC; CDR3aa: CASKWGQGGETQYF
j_gene: TRBJ1-1; abundance: -; d_gene: TRBD1; v_gene: TRBV5-5; CDR3nt: TGTGCCAGCAGCAAAGGACAGGAGAACACTGAAGCTTTCTTT; CDR3aa: CASSKGQENTEAFF
j_gene: TRBJ2-5; abundance: -; d_gene: TRBD1; v_gene: TRBV5-4; CDR3nt: TGTGCCGCCAAGGGGGCCGGAGAGACCCAGTACTTC; CDR3aa: CAAKGAGETQYF
j_gene: TRBJ2-3; abundance: once; d_gene: -; v_gene: TRBV5-5; CDR3nt: TGTGCCAGCAGCCCACCCGGACCGGGGGATACGCAGTATTTT; CDR3aa: CASSPPGPGDTQYF
j_gene: TRBJ2-7; abundance: -; d_gene: TRBD1; v_gene: TRBV5-1; CDR3nt: TGCGCCAGCAGCGGGGGGACAGGGTTTTCTGAGGAGCAGTACTTC; CDR3aa: CASSGGTGFSEEQYF
j_gene: TRBJ2-3; abundance: -; d_gene: TRBD2; v_gene: TRBV10-3; CDR3nt: TGTGCCATCAGCGCGGGAGCCCGGGCAGATACGCAGTATTTT; CDR3aa: CAISAGARADTQYF
j_gene: TRBJ2-3; abundance: once; d_gene: TRBD1; v_gene: TRBV7-3; CDR3nt: TGTGCCAGCAGCCATCCACAGGGGACCCCTAGCACAGATACGCAGTATTTT; CDR3aa: CASSHPQGTPSTDTQYF
j_gene: TRBJ2-3; abundance: few; d_gene: -; v_gene: TRBV5-4; CDR3nt: TGTGCCAGCAACGAACCGGGATCCTATAAGGATACGCAGTATTTT; CDR3aa: CASNEPGSYKDTQYF
j_gene: TRBJ2-7; abundance: once; d_gene: TRBD2; v_gene: TRBV4-2; CDR3nt: TGTGCCAGCAGCCAACCTACCGGGACTAGACCGTACGAGCAGTACTTC; CDR3aa: CASSQPTGTRPYEQYF
j_gene: TRBJ1-6; abundance: -; d_gene: TRBD1; v_gene: TRBV7-9; CDR3nt: TGTGCCAGCAGCCGGGCCAGGGGGGATTCACCCCTCCACTTT; CDR3aa: CASSRARGDSPLHF
j_gene: TRBJ2-5; abundance: -; d_gene: TRBD2; v_gene: TRBV6-2/TRBV6-3; CDR3nt: TGTGCCAGCAGTGGAAGCGGGGGGATGGAGACCCAGTACTTC; CDR3aa: CASSGSGGMETQYF
j_gene: TRBJ2-1; abundance: -; d_gene: -; v_gene: TRBV7-9; CDR3nt: TGTGCCAGCAGCTCGTCCCCTTACAATGAGCAGTTCTTC; CDR3aa: CASSSSPYNEQFF
j_gene: TRBJ1-2; abundance: -; d_gene: -; v_gene: TRBV7-2; CDR3nt: TGTGCCAGCAGCTTACTGACCTCGGGTGGCTACACCTTC; CDR3aa: CASSLLTSGGYTF
j_gene: TRBJ1-6; abundance: few; d_gene: -; v_gene: TRBV7-2; CDR3nt: TGTGCCAGCAGCTTAACGGGCCAGGGTTCACCCCTCCACTTT; CDR3aa: CASSLTGQGSPLHF
j_gene: TRBJ1-6; abundance: -; d_gene: -; v_gene: TRBV18; CDR3nt: TGTGCCAGCTCGACAGGAACTTATTCTTCACCCCTCCACTTT; CDR3aa: CASSTGTYSSPLHF
j_gene: TRBJ2-5; abundance: -; d_gene: -; v_gene: TRBV20-1; CDR3nt: TGCAGTGCTAGTCCACCCCCGAGGGAGACCCAGTACTTC; CDR3aa: CSASPPPRETQYF
j_gene: TRBJ2-5; abundance: -; d_gene: TRBD2; v_gene: TRBV27; CDR3nt: TGTGCCAGCAGGGGACTAGCGGTACAAGAGACCCAGTACTTC; CDR3aa: CASRGLAVQETQYF
j_gene: TRBJ2-2; abundance: -; d_gene: -; v_gene: TRBV25-1; CDR3nt: TGTGCCAGCACTTCAGCGTCGGGCACCGGGGAGCTGTTTTTT; CDR3aa: CASTSASGTGELFF
j_gene: TRBJ1-1; abundance: -; d_gene: TRBD1; v_gene: TRBV24-1; CDR3nt: TGTGCCACCAGTGATCTGACCGGGGACAGGGGGCGCCGGACTGAAGCTTTCTTT; CDR3aa: CATSDLTGDRGRRTEAFF
j_gene: TRBJ2-3; abundance: few; d_gene: TRBD2; v_gene: TRBV14; CDR3nt: TGTGCCAGCAGCCAGTCGAGCGGGGGATTCACAGATACGCAGTATTTT; CDR3aa: CASSQSSGGFTDTQYF
j_gene: TRBJ1-4; abundance: -; d_gene: -; v_gene: TRBV19; CDR3nt: TGTGCCAGTAGTATACGTAACAGGCAAACAACTAATGAAAAACTGTTTTTT; CDR3aa: CASSIRNRQTTNEKLFF
j_gene: TRBJ2-1; abundance: few; d_gene: TRBD1; v_gene: TRBV7-2; CDR3nt: TGTGCCAGCAGCCGTACCCGCGGACAGGGGAGATACAATGAGCAGTTCTTC; CDR3aa: CASSRTRGQGRYNEQFF
j_gene: TRBJ2-7; abundance: -; d_gene: TRBD2; v_gene: TRBV2; CDR3nt: TGTGCCAGCAGGGGGGGGGCCTACGAGCAGTACTTC; CDR3aa: CASRGGAYEQYF
j_gene: TRBJ1-4; abundance: once; d_gene: -; v_gene: TRBV5-1; CDR3nt: TGCGCCAGCAGCCTCGTCCCTCTAGGTGCTAATGAAAAACTGTTTTTT; CDR3aa: CASSLVPLGANEKLFF
j_gene: TRBJ2-2; abundance: -; d_gene: TRBD2; v_gene: TRBV15; CDR3nt: TGTGCCACCAGCAGAGGTAGCGGGAGAGGGTTCGCCGGGGAGCTGTTTTTT; CDR3aa: CATSRGSGRGFAGELFF
j_gene: TRBJ1-6; abundance: -; d_gene: -; v_gene: TRBV5-8; CDR3nt: TGTGCCAGCAATCCCCAGAATAATTCACCCCTCCACTTT; CDR3aa: CASNPQNNSPLHF
j_gene: TRBJ1-2; abundance: once; d_gene: -; v_gene: TRBV12-3/TRBV12-4; CDR3nt: TGTGCCAGCAGCCTCCTCGGGGGTTATGGCTACACCTTC; CDR3aa: CASSLLGGYGYTF
j_gene: TRBJ1-5; abundance: few; d_gene: TRBD1; v_gene: TRBV6-2/TRBV6-3; CDR3nt: TGTGCCAGCAGTTACTTAAACACAGGGGAGAGCAATCAGCCCCAGCATTTT; CDR3aa: CASSYLNTGESNQPQHF
j_gene: TRBJ1-6; abundance: few; d_gene: TRBD1; v_gene: TRBV10-3; CDR3nt: TGTGCCATCAGCGAACAGGGGCCGCGGGGATCACCCCTCCACTTT; CDR3aa: CAISEQGPRGSPLHF
j_gene: TRBJ2-1; abundance: few; d_gene: TRBD2; v_gene: TRBV7-2; CDR3nt: TGTGCCAGCAGCTTAAGAATAGGGACTAGCGGAAACAATGAGCAGTTCTTC; CDR3aa: CASSLRIGTSGNNEQFF
j_gene: TRBJ2-2; abundance: once; d_gene: TRBD2; v_gene: TRBV4-2; CDR3nt: TGTGCCAGCAGCCCGGAAGCGGGAGGGGCGAACACCGGGGAGCTGTTTTTT; CDR3aa: CASSPEAGGANTGELFF
j_gene: TRBJ2-5; abundance: -; d_gene: -; v_gene: TRBV5-1; CDR3nt: TGCGCCAGCAGCACCTACGAGGAAGAGACCCAGTACTTC; CDR3aa: CASSTYEEETQYF
j_gene: TRBJ1-5; abundance: -; d_gene: TRBD1; v_gene: TRBV18; CDR3nt: TGTGCCAGCTCACCACAGGGGGCATCGAATCAGCCCCAGCATTTT; CDR3aa: CASSPQGASNQPQHF
j_gene: TRBJ1-4; abundance: -; d_gene: -; v_gene: TRBV18; CDR3nt: TGTGCCAGCCGCGGGCCTGGGGAAAAACTGTTTTTT; CDR3aa: CASRGPGEKLFF
j_gene: TRBJ2-7; abundance: -; d_gene: TRBD1; v_gene: TRBV27; CDR3nt: TGTGCCAGCAGTTACGACAGGGTCGTTACCTACGAGCAGTACTTC; CDR3aa: CASSYDRVVTYEQYF
j_gene: TRBJ2-1; abundance: -; d_gene: -; v_gene: TRBV28; CDR3nt: TGTGCCAGCAGTTTCTCAAACAGGGTTAATGAGCAGTTCTTC; CDR3aa: CASSFSNRVNEQFF
j_gene: TRBJ1-2; abundance: -; d_gene: TRBD1; v_gene: TRBV5-6; CDR3nt: TGTGCCAGCAGCTCGGGACAGACTAACTATGGCTACACCTTC; CDR3aa: CASSSGQTNYGYTF
j_gene: TRBJ2-3; abundance: few; d_gene: TRBD1; v_gene: TRBV6-4; CDR3nt: TGTGCCAGCAGTCCCGGGACAGGGAGCACAGATACGCAGTATTTT; CDR3aa: CASSPGTGSTDTQYF
j_gene: TRBJ1-2; abundance: -; d_gene: -; v_gene: TRBV5-1; CDR3nt: TGCGCCAGCAGCTTGAGTGGACACTCCCCTACCTCAAACTATGGCTACACCTTC; CDR3aa: CASSLSGHSPTSNYGYTF
j_gene: TRBJ2-1; abundance: few; d_gene: TRBD2; v_gene: TRBV5-8; CDR3nt: TGTGCCAGCAGCTCCGGACTAGCGGGGTCTGGGGATGAGCAGTTCTTC; CDR3aa: CASSSGLAGSGDEQFF
j_gene: TRBJ2-7; abundance: -; d_gene: -; v_gene: TRBV12-3/TRBV12-4; CDR3nt: TGTGCCAGCAGCCGGTTATACGAGCAGTACTTC; CDR3aa: CASSRLYEQYF